This T cell receptor (beta chain) was sequenced for a study of cytomegalovirus exposure and HLA in healthy donors. Study-wide points: Associated with cytomegalovirus, according to the listing, were 150 to 200 TCR beta chains. Reports showed the classifier diagnosing cytomegalovirus status with high specificity and sensitivity.

The CDR3 is 16 amino acids. Produced via immunoSEQ multiplex PCR; TCRdb's table is partial and in-frame only. Seen here are some 44,000 clones, 80% to 95% observed once, and the top ten hold 5.6%. Regarding this clone: The antigen is unknown.

This chain connects TRBV21-1 to TRBJ2-5; TRBD1 reflects the table's D call only, with no check against the DNA. TRBV21-1 is a documented pseudogene. Sequenced: PBMCs. The TCR originated in a man aged 18 to 30 in good health and CMV-seronegative. CDR3 protein: CASSPRTGLAKETQYF. The CDR3 bases are TGTGCCAGCAGCCCGCGGACAGGGTTGGCAAAAGAGACCCAGTACTTC.